This T cell receptor beta chain is drawn from a study of tumor and adjacent non-tumor tissue in lung cancer. Of note for this clonotype: As yet, its antigen is unknown. The conserved phenylalanine or tryptophan normally closing the CDR3 is absent here, so this likely arose from a read error.

The library came from three nested PCR rounds adapted from ARM-PCR protocols. One entry per CDR3 protein results from TCRdb running MiXCR on the multiplex PCR reads. The sample lists about 110,000 distinct CDR3 sequences; roughly 80% were seen once. This sample's RNA came from whole unsorted tissue. The germline gives CDR1 DFQATT, CDR2 SNEGSKA (reference sequence). This CDR3 is 16 amino acids long. Findings and caveats of the study: Compared with tumor, normal lung showed significantly lower TCR diversity.

The specimen sequenced was lung tumor tissue. This receptor was taken from an older woman with non-small cell lung cancer. The chain uses TRBV20-1 and TRBJ2-1; weak D call: TRBD2 (7 bases). DNA for the CDR3: TGCAATGCTAGAGAGGGTCAAGGGGGGGCGTACAATGAGCAGTTCTTA. It is translated as CNAREGQGGAYNEQFL.